These 18 T cell receptor beta chains came from one sample sequenced in a study of T cells in Graves' hyperthyroidism and ophthalmopathy. RNA transcripts gave rise to amplified TCR beta CDR3 regions. TCR CDR3 underwent first-round RT-PCR with the HTBI primer set. One entry per CDR3 protein, called by TCRdb with MiXCR from the multiplex PCR reads. The table has fewer than 800,000 distinct CDR3 sequences, roughly 17% seen once. Sequenced input: blood. These receptors were taken from a man aged 18 to 29 with Graves' hyperthyroidism.

This clonotype was picked up many times. J is TRBJ2-1 and V is TRBV29-1; no firm D call. Germline CDR1 and CDR2: SQVTM and ANQGSEA. V was pared by 7 bases and J by 5 bases, with 12 bases between. The CDR3 totals 12 residues. This CDR3 reads CSGLAVNNEQFF. The DNA of the CDR3 is TGCAGCGGCCTGGCAGTGAACAATGAGCAGTTCTTC.

This clonotype turned up a few times. The chain has TRBV3-1 and TRBJ1-3; D gene uncertain. Germline loops: CDR1 LGHDT, CDR2 YNNKEL (reference sequence). The CDR3 runs to 14 residues. Between the trimmed V and J ends, which lost 2 bases and 0 bases, there was a span of 5 bases. The CDR3 DNA reads TGTGCCAGCAGCCAACAGGACTCTGGAAACACCATATATTTT. Its translation: CASSQQDSGNTIYF.

This clonotype occurred a few times. The V and J genes are TRBV6-2 or TRBV6-3 and TRBJ2-4; 12 nucleotides agree with TRBD1. Germline trimming cut 2 bases from V and 8 bases from J; bases unmatched to any gene: 10. CDR3 length equals 17 residues. Germline assignment: CDR1 MNHEY and CDR2 SVGEGT. The CDR3 loop reads CASSYRPGTGGGHIQYF. The CDR3 nucleotides are TGTGCCAGCAGTTACCGTCCCGGGACAGGGGGCGGGCACATTCAGTACTTC.

CDR3 nucleotides: TGTGCCAGCAGTTCGATCGGAGGGGGGGGCAATGAGCAGTTCTTC. Its protein product is CASSSIGGGGNEQFF. The V gene is TRBV12-3 or TRBV12-4, the J gene TRBJ2-1, with D perhaps TRBD2 (7 bases). CDR3 size: 15 residues. Trimming took off 4 bases at V and 6 bases at J, with 16 bases between the two ends.

This clonotype was seen many times. The chain has TRBV6-1 and TRBJ2-5, with 8 bases matching TRBD1. The CDR3 runs 14 residues. Looked up from germline, CDR1 is MNHNS and CDR2 is SASEGT. The junction had 6 bases not matched to a gene; V was cut back by 4 bases and J by 5 bases. The CDR3 reads CASSGQQGVETQYF. In DNA form, the CDR3 reads TGTGCCAGCAGTGGGCAACAGGGGGTGGAGACCCAGTACTTC.

This clonotype was detected ten times or more. The J gene is TRBJ2-7, the V gene TRBV11-2; TRBD1 agrees at 7 bases. This CDR3 region has 15 residues. J lost 2 bases, V lost 5 bases, and 9 bases had no gene match. The germline V gene has CDR1 SGHAT and CDR2 FQNNGV. The CDR3 protein is CASSAGRGTTYEQYF. CDR3 nucleotide sequence: TGTGCCAGCAGCGCCGGCAGGGGGACCACCTACGAGCAGTACTTC.

The chain is built from TRBV6-1 and TRBJ1-3; D uncertain. The CDR3 length is 16 residues. Trimming stripped 1 base from V and 4 bases from J, with 14 bases between. Germline CDR1 MNHNS, CDR2 SASEGT. Here the CDR3 reads CASSEGPTSRGNTIYF. Written as DNA, the CDR3 is TGTGCCAGCAGTGAAGGTCCTACTTCCAGAGGAAACACCATATATTTT.

J is TRBJ2-2 and V is TRBV20-1, with D maybe TRBD2 (6 bases). With 4 bases removed from V and 6 bases from J, the gap between germline ends came to 12 bases. Germline CDR1 DFQATT, CDR2 SNEGSKA (reference sequence). The CDR3 covers 13 residues. CDR3 sequence reads: CSATGGGAGELFF. The CDR3 region has the DNA TGCAGTGCTACTGGCGGAGGGGCCGGGGAGCTGTTTTTT.

This clonotype was seen just once. The genes are TRBV5-1 and TRBJ1-4; TRBD1 matches at 7 bases. CDR1 and CDR2 (germline): SGHRS, YFSETQ. The V segment lost 4 bases and the J segment 7 bases; nucleotides outside the gene matches: 10. CDR3 length: 15 residues. The CDR3 nucleotides read TGCGCCAGCAGCACCAGACAGGGCGAGGGTGAAAAACTGTTTTTT. It is translated as CASSTRQGEGEKLFF.

The rearrangement uses TRBV9 and TRBJ2-1; D might be TRBD2 (5 bases). CDR3 length: 15 amino acids. CDR1 SGDLS and CDR2 YYNGEE come from the germline V gene. The ends were cut back, 0 bases at V and 2 bases at J, with 9 bases in the middle. The CDR3 DNA reads as TGTGCCAGCAGCGTAGGGACTGGTACCTACAATGAGCAGTTCTTC. It is translated as CASSVGTGTYNEQFF.

This clonotype has more than one count but fewer than ten. The CDR3 sequence: CASSLEAGDSTDTQYF. The DNA for the CDR3 is TGTGCCAGCAGCCTAGAGGCGGGGGACTCCACAGATACGCAGTATTTT. The rearrangement links TRBV7-9 to TRBJ2-3; the match to TRBD2 covers 7 bases. V lost 5 bases to trimming and J lost 2 bases; unmatched junction nucleotides: 10. Germline V gene data show CDR1 as SEHNR and CDR2 as FQNEAQ (reference sequence). The CDR3 spans 16 residues.

This clonotype occurred many times. The chain joins TRBV28 to TRBJ2-5, with 8 bases fitting TRBD2. Germline CDR1 MDHEN, CDR2 SYDVKM. The CDR3 consists of 14 residues. The junction had 9 bases not matched to a gene; V was cut back by 7 bases and J by 5 bases. In DNA, the CDR3 is TGTGCCAGCACCCCGGGGGGGCGGGAGGAGACCCAGTACTTC. It codes for CASTPGGREETQYF. Variable domain in full (rest from reference TRBV28 and TRBJ2-5): DVKVTQSSRYLVKRTGEKVFLECVQDMDHENMFWYRQDPGLGLRLIYFSYDVKMKEKGDIPEGYSVSREKKERFSLILESASTNQTSMYLCASTPGGREETQYFGPGTRLLVL.

The table lists this clonotype with a few counts. The rearrangement links TRBV6-2 or TRBV6-3 to TRBJ2-7; D not certain. The CDR3 consists of 14 residues. The germline V gene encodes CDR1 MNHEY and CDR2 SVGEGT. The V end was cut by 0 bases, the J end by 2 bases, with 8 bases between. CDR3 sequence (DNA): TGTGCCAGCAGTTACTCCCGGGTAACCTACGAGCAGTACTTC. Protein: CASSYSRVTYEQYF.

This clonotype showed up just a few times. The chain uses TRBV5-1 and TRBJ1-1; no firm D call. From germline, CDR1 is SGHRS and CDR2 YFSETQ. V dropped 5 bases and J dropped 11 bases, with 22 bases sitting between them. CDR3 length: 14 residues. The CDR3 nucleotides are TGCGCCAGCAGTCCGGAGGGCGGCTTCATATCTGCTTTCTTT. Translating it yields CASSPEGGFISAFF.

This clonotype was seen more than once but under ten times. This chain links TRBV9 with TRBJ2-2; the match to TRBD2 covers 9 bases. This CDR3 contains 18 residues. Per germline, CDR1 SGDLS and CDR2 YYNGEE. Unmatched junction bases numbered 14, after V lost 4 bases and J lost 4 bases. The CDR3 here is CASSLGLARGFSTGELFF. As DNA, the CDR3 is TGTGCCAGCAGCTTGGGACTAGCTCGGGGCTTTTCCACCGGGGAGCTGTTTTTT.

This clonotype was recorded a few times. The chain couples TRBV25-1 to TRBJ2-5; perhaps TRBD1 as D (6 bases). The CDR3 totals 15 residues. The germline V gene has CDR1 MGHDK and CDR2 SYGVNS. Deletions cut 8 bases from V and 3 bases from J, with 19 bases between. The CDR3, as DNA: TGTGCCAGCGCAAACACTTGGACAGCCAAAGAGACCCAGTACTTC. It encodes CASANTWTAKETQYF. Full variable domain (outside the CDR3, taken from reference TRBV25-1 and TRBJ2-5): EADIYQTPRYLVIGTGKKITLECSQTMGHDKMYWYQQDPGMELHLIHYSYGVNSTEKGDLSSESTVSRIRTEHFPLTLESARPSHTSQYLCASANTWTAKETQYFGPGTRLLVL.

Only one count was recorded for this clonotype. The V and J genes are TRBV24-1 and TRBJ1-1, with TRBD1 as a possible D gene (5 bases). The CDR3 covers 13 residues. CDR1 and CDR2 from the germline V gene are KGHDR and SFDVKD. The ends were cut back, 9 bases at V and 0 bases at J, with 10 bases in the middle. CDR3 in amino acids: CATRQKLNTEAFF. The CDR3 DNA follows: TGTGCCACCCGACAGAAGTTGAACACTGAAGCTTTCTTT.

This clonotype was seen ten or more times. The chain uses TRBV28 and TRBJ2-1; 8 bases fit TRBD2. V gave up 3 bases and J gave up 3 bases; unmatched junction bases: 13. Germline loops: CDR1 MDHEN, CDR2 SYDVKM. CDR3 size: 18 residues. In nucleotides, the CDR3 is TGTGCCAGCAGTTTCTCGGGACTAGGAGGCGGGAACTACAATGAGCAGTTCTTC. Its translation is CASSFSGLGGGNYNEQFF.